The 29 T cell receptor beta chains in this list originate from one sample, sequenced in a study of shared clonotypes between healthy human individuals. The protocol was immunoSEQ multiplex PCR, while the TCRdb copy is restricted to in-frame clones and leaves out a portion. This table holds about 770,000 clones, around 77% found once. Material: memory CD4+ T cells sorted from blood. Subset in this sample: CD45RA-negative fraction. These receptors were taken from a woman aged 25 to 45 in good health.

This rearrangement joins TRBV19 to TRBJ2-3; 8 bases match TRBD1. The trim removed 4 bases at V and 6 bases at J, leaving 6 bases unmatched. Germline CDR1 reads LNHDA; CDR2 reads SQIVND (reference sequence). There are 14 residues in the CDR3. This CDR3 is CASSKRQGTDTQYF. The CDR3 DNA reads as TGTGCCAGTAGTAAACGACAGGGGACCGATACGCAGTATTTT.

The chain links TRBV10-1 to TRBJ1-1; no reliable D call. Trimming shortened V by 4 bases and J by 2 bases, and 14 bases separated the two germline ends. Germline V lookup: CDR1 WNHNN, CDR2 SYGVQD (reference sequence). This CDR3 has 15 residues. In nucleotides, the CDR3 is TGCGCCAGCAGTGCAACCTACGGAACAAACACTGAAGCTTTCTTT. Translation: CASSATYGTNTEAFF.

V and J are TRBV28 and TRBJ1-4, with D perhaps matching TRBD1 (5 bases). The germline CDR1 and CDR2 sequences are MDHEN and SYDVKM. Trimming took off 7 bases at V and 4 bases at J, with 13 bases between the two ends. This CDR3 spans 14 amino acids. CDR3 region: CASITGGNNEKLFF. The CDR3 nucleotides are TGTGCCAGCATAACGGGGGGGAATAATGAAAAACTGTTTTTT.

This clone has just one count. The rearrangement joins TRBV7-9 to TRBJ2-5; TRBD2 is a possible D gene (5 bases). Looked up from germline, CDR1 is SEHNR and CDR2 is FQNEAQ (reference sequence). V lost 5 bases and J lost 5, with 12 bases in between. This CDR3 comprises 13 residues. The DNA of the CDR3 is TGTGCCAGCAGCACCTTAGCGTGGGAGACCCAGTACTTC. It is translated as CASSTLAWETQYF. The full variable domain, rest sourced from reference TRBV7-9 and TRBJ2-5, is DTGVSQNPRHKITKRGQNVTFRCDPISEHNRLYWYRQTLGQGPEFLTYFQNEAQLEKSRLLSDRFSAERPKGSFSTLEIQRTEQGDSAMYLCASSTLAWETQYFGPGTRLLVL.

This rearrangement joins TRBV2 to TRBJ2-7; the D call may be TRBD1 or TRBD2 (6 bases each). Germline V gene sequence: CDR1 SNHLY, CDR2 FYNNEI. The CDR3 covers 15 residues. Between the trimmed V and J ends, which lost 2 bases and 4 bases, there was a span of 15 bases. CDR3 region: CASSEWPGGGYEQYF. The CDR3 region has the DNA TGTGCCAGCAGTGAATGGCCCGGGGGCGGGTACGAGCAGTACTTC.

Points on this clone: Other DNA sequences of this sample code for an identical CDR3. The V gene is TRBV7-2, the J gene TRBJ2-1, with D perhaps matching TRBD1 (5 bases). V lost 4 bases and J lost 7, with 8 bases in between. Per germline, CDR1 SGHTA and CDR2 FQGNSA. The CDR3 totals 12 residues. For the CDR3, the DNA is TGTGCCAGCAGCTCCTCAGGGAATGAGCAGTTCTTC. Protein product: CASSSSGNEQFF.

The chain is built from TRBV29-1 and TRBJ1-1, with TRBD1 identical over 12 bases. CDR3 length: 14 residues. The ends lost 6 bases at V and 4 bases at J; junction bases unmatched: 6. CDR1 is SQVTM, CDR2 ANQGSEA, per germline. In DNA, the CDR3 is TGCAGCGTCCCGGGACAGGGGGCGGGCACTGAAGCTTTCTTT. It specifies CSVPGQGAGTEAFF.

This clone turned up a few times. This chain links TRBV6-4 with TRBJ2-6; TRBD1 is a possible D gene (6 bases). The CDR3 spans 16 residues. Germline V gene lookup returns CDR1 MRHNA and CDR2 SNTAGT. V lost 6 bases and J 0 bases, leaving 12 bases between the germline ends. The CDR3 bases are TGTGCCAGCAGCCTACAGGGCCCCTCTGGGGCCAACGTCCTGACTTTC. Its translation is CASSLQGPSGANVLTF.

CDR3 protein: CASSEGAIYEQYF. The CDR3 nucleotides are TGTGCCAGCAGCGAGGGGGCAATCTACGAGCAGTACTTC. The rearrangement joins TRBV14 to TRBJ2-7, with 7 nucleotides matching TRBD1. Germline V gene data show CDR1 as SGHDN and CDR2 as FVKESK. With V trimmed by 5 bases and J by 3 bases, 4 bases remained unmatched. The CDR3 is made up of 13 amino acids. Based on the CDR3 plus reference TRBV14 and TRBJ2-7, the full variable domain is EAGVTQFPSHSVIEKGQTVTLRCDPISGHDNLYWYRRVMGKEIKFLLHFVKESKQDESGMPNNRFLAERTGGTYSTLKVQPAELEDSGVYFCASSEGAIYEQYFGPGTRLTVT.

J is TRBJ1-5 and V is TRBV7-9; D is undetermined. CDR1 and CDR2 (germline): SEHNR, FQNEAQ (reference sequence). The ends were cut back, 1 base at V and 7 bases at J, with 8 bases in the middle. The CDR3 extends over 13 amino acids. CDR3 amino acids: CASSLVGGQPQHF. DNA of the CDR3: TGTGCCAGCAGCTTAGTAGGCGGGCAGCCCCAGCATTTT.

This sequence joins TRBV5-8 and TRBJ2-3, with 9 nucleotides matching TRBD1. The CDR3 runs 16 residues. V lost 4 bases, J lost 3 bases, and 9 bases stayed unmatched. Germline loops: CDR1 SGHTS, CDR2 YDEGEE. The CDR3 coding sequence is TGTGCCAGCAGCCCAACCGGGACAGGGAGTACAGATACGCAGTATTTT. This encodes CASSPTGTGSTDTQYF.

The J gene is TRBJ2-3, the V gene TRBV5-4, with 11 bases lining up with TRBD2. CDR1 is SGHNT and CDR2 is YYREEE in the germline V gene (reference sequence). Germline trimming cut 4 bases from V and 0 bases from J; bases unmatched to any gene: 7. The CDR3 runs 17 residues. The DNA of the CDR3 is TGTGCCAGCAGCAGGGAATGGACTAGCGGGAGCACAGATACGCAGTATTTT. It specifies CASSREWTSGSTDTQYF.

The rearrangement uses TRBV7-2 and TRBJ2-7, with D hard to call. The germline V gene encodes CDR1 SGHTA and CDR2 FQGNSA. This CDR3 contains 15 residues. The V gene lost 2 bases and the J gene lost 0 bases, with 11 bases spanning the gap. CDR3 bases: TGTGCCAGCAGCTTATTGGGTCCAAGCTCCTACGAGCAGTACTTC. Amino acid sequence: CASSLLGPSSYEQYF.

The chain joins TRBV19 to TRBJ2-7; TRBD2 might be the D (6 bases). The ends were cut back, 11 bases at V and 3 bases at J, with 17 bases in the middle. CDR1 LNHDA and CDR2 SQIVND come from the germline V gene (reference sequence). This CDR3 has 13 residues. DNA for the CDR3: TGTGCCGCCGGTGGCGTTAGCGGCTACGAGCAGTACTTC. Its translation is CAAGGVSGYEQYF.

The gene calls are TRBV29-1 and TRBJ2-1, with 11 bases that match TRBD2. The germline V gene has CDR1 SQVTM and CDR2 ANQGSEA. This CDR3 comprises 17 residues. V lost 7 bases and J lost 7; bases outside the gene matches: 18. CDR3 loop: CSDQPGTSGALGNEQFF. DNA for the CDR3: TGCAGCGATCAACCAGGGACTAGCGGAGCCCTGGGTAATGAGCAGTTCTTC.

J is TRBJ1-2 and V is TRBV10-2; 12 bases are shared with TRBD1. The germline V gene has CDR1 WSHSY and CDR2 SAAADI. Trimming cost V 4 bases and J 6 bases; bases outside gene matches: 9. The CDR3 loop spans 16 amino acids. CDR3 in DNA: TGCGCCAGCAGTGGGGGGACAGGGGGCGTTTTGCATGGCTACACCTTC. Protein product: CASSGGTGGVLHGYTF.

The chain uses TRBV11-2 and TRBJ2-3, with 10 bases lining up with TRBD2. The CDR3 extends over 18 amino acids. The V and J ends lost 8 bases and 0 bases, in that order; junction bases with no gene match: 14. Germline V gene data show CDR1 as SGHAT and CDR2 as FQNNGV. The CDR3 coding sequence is TGTGCCAGCCAACGCCTAGCGGGAGCTCAAACTAGCACAGATACGCAGTATTTT. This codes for CASQRLAGAQTSTDTQYF.

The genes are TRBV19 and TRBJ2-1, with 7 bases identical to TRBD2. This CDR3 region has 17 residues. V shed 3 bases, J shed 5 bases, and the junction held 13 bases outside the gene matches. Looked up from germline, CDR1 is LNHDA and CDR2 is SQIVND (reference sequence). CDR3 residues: CASSIAGEPPPNNEQFF. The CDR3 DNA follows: TGTGCCAGTAGTATTGCGGGAGAACCCCCACCGAACAATGAGCAGTTCTTC.

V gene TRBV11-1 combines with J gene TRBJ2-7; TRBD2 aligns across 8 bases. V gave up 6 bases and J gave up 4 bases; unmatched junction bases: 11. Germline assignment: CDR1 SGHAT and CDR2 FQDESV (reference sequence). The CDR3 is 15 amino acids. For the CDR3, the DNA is TGTGCCAGCAGGAGAAGCGGGAGCACAGGGTACGAGCAGTACTTC. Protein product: CASRRSGSTGYEQYF. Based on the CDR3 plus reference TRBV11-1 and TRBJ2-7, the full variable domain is EAEVAQSPRYKITEKSQAVAFWCDPISGHATLYWYRQILGQGPELLVQFQDESVVDDSQLPKDRFSAERLKGVDSTLKIQPAELGDSAMYLCASRRSGSTGYEQYFGPGTRLTVT.

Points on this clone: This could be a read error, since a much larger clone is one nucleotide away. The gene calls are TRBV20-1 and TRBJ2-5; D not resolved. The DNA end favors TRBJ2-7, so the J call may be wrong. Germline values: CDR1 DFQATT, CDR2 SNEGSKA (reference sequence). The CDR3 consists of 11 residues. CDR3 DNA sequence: TGCAGTGCTATCCCAGCCTACGAGCAGTACTTC. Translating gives CSAIPAYEQYF.

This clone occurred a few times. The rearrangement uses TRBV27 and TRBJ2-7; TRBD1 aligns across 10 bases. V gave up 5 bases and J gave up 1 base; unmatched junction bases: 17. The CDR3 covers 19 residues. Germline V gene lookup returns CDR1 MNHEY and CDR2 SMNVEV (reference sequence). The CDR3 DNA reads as TGTGCCAGCAGTGGCACGGGGGACAGGGGTATTTTTGGGTCCTACGAGCAGTACTTC. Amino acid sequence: CASSGTGDRGIFGSYEQYF.

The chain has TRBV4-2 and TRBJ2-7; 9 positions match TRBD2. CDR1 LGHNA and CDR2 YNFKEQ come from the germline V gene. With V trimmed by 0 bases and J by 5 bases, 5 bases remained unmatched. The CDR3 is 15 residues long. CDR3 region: CASSQEREGRHEQYF. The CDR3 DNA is TGTGCCAGCAGCCAAGAGCGGGAGGGCCGGCACGAGCAGTACTTC.

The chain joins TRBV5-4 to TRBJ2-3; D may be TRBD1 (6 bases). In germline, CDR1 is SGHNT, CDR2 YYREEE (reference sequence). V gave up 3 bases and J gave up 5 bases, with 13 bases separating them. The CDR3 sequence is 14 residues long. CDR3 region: CASSSTGFLDTQYF. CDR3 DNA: TGTGCCAGCAGCTCTACAGGGTTTCTAGATACGCAGTATTTT.

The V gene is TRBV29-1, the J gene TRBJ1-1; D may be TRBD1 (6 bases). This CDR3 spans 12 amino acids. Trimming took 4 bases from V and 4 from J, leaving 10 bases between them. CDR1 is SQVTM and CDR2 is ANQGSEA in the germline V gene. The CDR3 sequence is CSVGGGLTEAFF. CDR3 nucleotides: TGCAGCGTTGGCGGGGGGCTCACTGAAGCTTTCTTT.

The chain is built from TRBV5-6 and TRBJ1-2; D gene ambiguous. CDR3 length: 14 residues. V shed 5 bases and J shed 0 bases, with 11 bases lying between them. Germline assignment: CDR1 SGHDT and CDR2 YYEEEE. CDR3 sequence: CASRSGPANYGYTF. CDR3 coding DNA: TGTGCCAGCAGATCGGGTCCCGCTAACTATGGCTACACCTTC.

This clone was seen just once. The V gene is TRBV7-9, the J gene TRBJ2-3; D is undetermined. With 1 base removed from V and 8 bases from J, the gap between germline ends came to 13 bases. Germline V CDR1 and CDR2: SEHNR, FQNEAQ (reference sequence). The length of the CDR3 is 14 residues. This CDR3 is CASSLENFIPTQYF. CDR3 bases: TGTGCCAGCAGCTTAGAGAATTTCATCCCTACGCAGTATTTT.

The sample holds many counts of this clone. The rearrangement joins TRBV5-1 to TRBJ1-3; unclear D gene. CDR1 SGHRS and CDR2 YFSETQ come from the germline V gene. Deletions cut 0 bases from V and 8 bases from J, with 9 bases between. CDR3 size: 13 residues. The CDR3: CASSLGRPDTIYF. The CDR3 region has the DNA TGCGCCAGCAGCTTGGGACGGCCAGACACCATATATTTT.

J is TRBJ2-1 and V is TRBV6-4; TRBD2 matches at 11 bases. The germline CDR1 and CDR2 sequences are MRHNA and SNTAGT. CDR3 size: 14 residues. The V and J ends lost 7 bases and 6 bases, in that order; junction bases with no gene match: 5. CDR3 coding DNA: TGTGCCAGCATGACCGGGACTAGCGGCAATGAGCAGTTCTTC. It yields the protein CASMTGTSGNEQFF.

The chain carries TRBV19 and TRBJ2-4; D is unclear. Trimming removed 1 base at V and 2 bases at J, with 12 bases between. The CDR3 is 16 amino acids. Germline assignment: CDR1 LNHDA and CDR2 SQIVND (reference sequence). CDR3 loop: CASSIATQRTKNIQYF. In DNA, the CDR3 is TGTGCCAGTAGTATAGCCACACAGAGGACCAAAAACATTCAGTACTTC.